The next 16 T cell receptor beta chains were all read from a single sample in a study of shared clonotypes between healthy human individuals. TCRdb's copy holds only in-frame clones and misses some; the assay was immunoSEQ multiplex PCR. Among a few million clones, around 90% were seen once, and the ten largest hold roughly 0.14%. The sample comprised naive CD4+ T cells sorted from blood. Subset: CD45RA+ positively selected. The receptors stem from a man younger than 35 in good health.

This chain joins TRBV6-1 and TRBJ1-5; D unclear. The ends were cut back, 4 bases at V and 7 bases at J, with 11 bases in the middle. CDR3 length: 13 amino acids. The V gene's germline CDR1 is MNHNS and CDR2 SASEGT. The CDR3 DNA reads as TGTGCCAGCAGTGGTAGGGAGGAACAGCCCCAGCATTTT. This codes for CASSGREEQPQHF.

The chain links TRBV19 to TRBJ1-5; maybe TRBD1 (6 bases). The CDR3 extends over 16 amino acids. CDR1 is LNHDA and CDR2 is SQIVND in the germline V gene (reference sequence). Trimming stripped 0 bases from V and 5 bases from J, with 14 bases between. The CDR3 nucleotides read TGTGCCAGTAGTATAGATTCCGGGGGCGCCCATCAGCCCCAGCATTTT. Translating it yields CASSIDSGGAHQPQHF. Full variable domain (remainder filled in from reference TRBV19 and TRBJ1-5): DGGITQSPKYLFRKEGQNVTLSCEQNLNHDAMYWYRQDPGQGLRLIYYSQIVNDFQKGDIAEGYSVSREKKESFPLTVTSAQKNPTAFYLCASSIDSGGAHQPQHFGDGTRLSIL.

V gene TRBV7-6 combines with J gene TRBJ2-2, with D maybe TRBD1 (5 bases). V dropped 3 bases and J dropped 0 bases, with 11 bases sitting between them. Germline V gives CDR1 SGHVS, CDR2 FNYEAQ. CDR3 size: 16 residues. This CDR3 is CASSLGPSANTGELFF. The CDR3 nucleotides are TGTGCCAGCAGCTTGGGGCCCAGCGCGAACACCGGGGAGCTGTTTTTT.

This rearrangement joins TRBV30 to TRBJ2-6; unclear D gene. The CDR3 totals 14 residues. The germline V gene encodes CDR1 GTSNPN and CDR2 SVGIG (reference sequence). Trimming cost V 1 base and J 0 bases, with 4 bases left between them. CDR3 loop: CAWSGFSGANVLTF. In DNA form, the CDR3 reads TGTGCCTGGAGTGGGTTCTCTGGGGCCAACGTCCTGACTTTC.

This chain uses TRBV5-1 with TRBJ2-6; D remains unclear. V gave up 4 bases and J gave up 2 bases, with 10 bases separating them. Germline V gene sequence: CDR1 SGHRS, CDR2 YFSETQ. The CDR3 consists of 15 residues. The CDR3 nucleotides read TGCGCCAGCAGCCAGGCGAGTACTGGGGCCAACGTCCTGACTTTC. Protein product: CASSQASTGANVLTF.

V and J are TRBV4-3 and TRBJ1-4, with D possibly TRBD1 on 5 matching bases. Germline V gives CDR1 LGHNA, CDR2 YSLEER. This CDR3 comprises 15 residues. The V and J ends lost 3 bases and 2 bases respectively, with 10 bases between them. DNA of the CDR3: TGCGCCAGCAGCCAGTCTCGGGGCACTAATGAAAAACTGTTTTTT. It translates to CASSQSRGTNEKLFF.

In its sample, this clone was seen once. The chain links TRBV2 to TRBJ1-2, with 8 positions matching TRBD1. V was clipped by 6 bases and J by 6 bases; unmatched bases: 6. Germline CDR1 reads SNHLY; CDR2 reads FYNNEI. The CDR3 consists of 13 residues. CDR3 residues: CASRGQAMDGYTF. In DNA, the CDR3 is TGTGCCAGCAGGGGACAGGCGATGGATGGCTACACCTTC.

This chain uses TRBV30 with TRBJ2-1; 13 bases match TRBD2. CDR1 is GTSNPN and CDR2 is SVGIG in the germline V gene (reference sequence). Losses at the gene ends were 3 bases for V and 1 base for J; bases not matched to a gene: 3. CDR3 size: 16 residues. CDR3: CAWRPGLAGSYNEQFF. The CDR3 DNA reads TGTGCCTGGAGACCGGGACTAGCGGGGTCCTACAATGAGCAGTTCTTC.

V gene TRBV9 combines with J gene TRBJ2-1; D unclear. Germline V lookup: CDR1 SGDLS, CDR2 YYNGEE. CDR3 size: 16 residues. Deletions cut 3 bases from V and 0 bases from J, with 13 bases between. CDR3 amino acids: CASSARRVVSYNEQFF. Here the CDR3 DNA reads TGTGCCAGCAGCGCCCGCCGGGTGGTCTCCTACAATGAGCAGTTCTTC.

The chain links TRBV19 to TRBJ1-2; D may be TRBD1 (5 bases). The CDR3 is 15 residues long. From germline, CDR1 is LNHDA and CDR2 SQIVND (reference sequence). V shed 4 bases and J shed 8 bases, with 20 bases lying between them. DNA of the CDR3: TGTGCCAGTAGTAACCCTCAACTTCAGGGCGGGGGCTACACCTTC. Translation gives CASSNPQLQGGGYTF.

J is TRBJ2-2 and V is TRBV7-3, with D unclear. The CDR3 length is 15 residues. Between the trimmed V and J ends, which lost 4 bases and 2 bases, there was a span of 11 bases. Germline-derived CDR1 and CDR2 are SGHTA and FQGTGA. CDR3 in amino acids: CASSSQPSNTGELFF. As DNA, the CDR3 is TGTGCCAGCAGCTCCCAGCCCAGCAACACCGGGGAGCTGTTTTTT.

The rearrangement uses TRBV11-3 and TRBJ2-3; D remains unclear. The ends were cut back, 5 bases at V and 5 bases at J, with 8 bases in the middle. This CDR3 comprises 12 residues. Germline V CDR1 and CDR2: SGHNT, YENEEA. CDR3 residues: CASSPPGDTQYF. CDR3 nucleotides: TGTGCCAGCAGCCCCCCGGGAGATACGCAGTATTTT.

The rearrangement links TRBV7-3 to TRBJ2-7, with 10 bases identical to TRBD2. The CDR3 covers 14 residues. Germline trimming cut 1 base from V and 5 bases from J; bases unmatched to any gene: 2. Germline V gene data show CDR1 as SGHTA and CDR2 as FQGTGA. CDR3 residues: CASSLILAGHEQYF. The CDR3 DNA reads as TGTGCCAGCAGCTTAATACTAGCGGGGCACGAGCAGTACTTC.

V usage is TRBV19 and J usage is TRBJ2-3; D may be TRBD2 (5 bases). CDR1 LNHDA and CDR2 SQIVND come from the germline V gene (reference sequence). CDR3 length: 15 amino acids. V shed 3 bases and J shed 3 bases, with 13 bases lying between them. CDR3 sequence (DNA): TGTGCCAGTAGTATTTACACGGGGTCAACAGATACGCAGTATTTT. Amino acids: CASSIYTGSTDTQYF.

V is TRBV7-2 and J is TRBJ1-1; a weak D match, TRBD1 (5 bases). This CDR3 has 15 amino acids. In germline, CDR1 is SGHTA, CDR2 FQGNSA. Between the trimmed V and J ends, which lost 1 base and 1 base, there was a span of 10 bases. The chain's CDR3 is CASSLEGLANTEAFF. The CDR3 DNA reads as TGTGCCAGCAGCTTAGAGGGGCTGGCGAACACTGAAGCTTTCTTT.

V gene TRBV7-9 combines with J gene TRBJ1-1; 10 nucleotides match TRBD1. This CDR3 is built from 15 residues. Losses at the gene ends were 4 bases for V and 2 bases for J; bases not matched to a gene: 4. The V gene's germline CDR1 is SEHNR and CDR2 FQNEAQ (reference sequence). The CDR3 protein is CASSSTGGGNTEAFF. The DNA of the CDR3 is TGTGCCAGCAGCTCGACAGGGGGCGGTAACACTGAAGCTTTCTTT.